The clone carrying this T cell receptor (beta chain) was seen just once. Germline V gives CDR1 MNHEY, CDR2 SMNVEV (reference sequence). The CDR3 sequence is 15 residues long. V lost 3 bases and J 1 base, leaving 12 bases between the germline ends. The sample belongs to a study of cytotoxic CD8 clonotypes in ibrutinib-treated CLL. The assay was immunoSEQ multiplex PCR, and TCRdb's table has in-frame clones only and misses some. The sample records more than 200,000 clones, 70% to 75% being singletons. The chain employs TRBV27 and TRBJ1-1, with D unresolved. The source was PBMCs, collected after 12 months of ibrutinib treatment. The source of this sequence is a human donor with chronic lymphocytic leukemia. CDR3 loop: CASSFRGGWNTEAFF. CDR3 bases: TGTGCCAGCAGTTTTCGCGGCGGATGGAACACTGAAGCTTTCTTT.